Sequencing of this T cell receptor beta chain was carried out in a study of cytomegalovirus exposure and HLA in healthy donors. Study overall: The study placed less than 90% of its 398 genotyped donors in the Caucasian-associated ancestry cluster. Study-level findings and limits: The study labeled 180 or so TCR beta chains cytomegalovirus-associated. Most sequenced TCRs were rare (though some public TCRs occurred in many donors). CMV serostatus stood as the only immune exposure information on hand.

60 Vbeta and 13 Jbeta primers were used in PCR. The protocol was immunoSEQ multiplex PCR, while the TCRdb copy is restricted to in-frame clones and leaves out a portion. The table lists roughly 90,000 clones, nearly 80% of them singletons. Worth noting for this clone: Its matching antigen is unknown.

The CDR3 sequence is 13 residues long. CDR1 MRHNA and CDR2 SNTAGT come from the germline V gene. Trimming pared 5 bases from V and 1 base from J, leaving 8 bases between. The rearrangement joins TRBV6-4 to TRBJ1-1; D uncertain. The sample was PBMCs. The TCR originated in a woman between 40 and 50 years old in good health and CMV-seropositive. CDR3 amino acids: CASSLIPNTEAFF. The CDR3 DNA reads TGTGCCAGCAGTCTAATACCGAACACTGAAGCTTTCTTT.